Shown below are 5 T cell receptor gamma chains from a single sample sequenced in a study of γδ T cells in repeated Plasmodium falciparum infection. Flow sorting of PBMC yielded separate Vgamma9/Vdelta2+ and Vdelta2-negative gammadelta T cell populations for bulk repertoire analysis. With CATT, TCRdb re-called clones from the multiplex PCR reads. Of about 30,000 gamma-chain clones in the sample, more than 1.4% were seen once. Sequencing was carried out using gamma-delta T cells from blood. Receptor source: a pool of human donors (malaria-infected and uninfected, not separated).

There are many counts of this clone. The translation of this DNA and the TCRdb protein of a much larger clone differ at residue 6, probably owing to a read error; the protein shown here is translated from the DNA. This sequence joins TRGV9 and TRGJ1 or TRGJ2. TCRdb records no J gene; here it was assigned by comparing the DNA to germline. V lost 2 bases, J lost 4 bases, and 11 bases stayed unmatched. The CDR3 is made up of 15 amino acids. Germline-derived CDR1 and CDR2 are GITISATS and ISYDGTV (reference sequence). For the CDR3, the DNA is TGTGCCTTGTGGGAGGCGCAGGGAGTCTATTATAAGAAACTCTTT. Translated, it gives CALWEAQGVYYKKLF.

This clone has a handful of counts. Only one base separates this from a far larger clonotype, so it likely reflects a read error. Other DNA sequences within the sample encode an identical CDR3. The J gene has no call, while the V gene is TRGV4. There are 9 residues in the CDR3. Per the germline V gene, CDR1 is EGSTGY and CDR2 is YDSYTSSV. CDR3 sequence (DNA): TGTGCCACATTGTATAAGAAGCTCTTT. Its protein product is CATLYKKLF.

This clone showed up just a few times. The TCRdb protein comes from a much larger clone and disagrees with this DNA's translation at residue 15, likely due to a read error; the protein given here is derived from the DNA. The V gene is given as TRGV9, and no J gene call is available. This CDR3 has 17 residues. Per the germline V gene, CDR1 is GITISATS and CDR2 is ISYDGTV (reference sequence). The DNA of the CDR3 is TGTGCCTTGTGGGAGGTGCGGTTAGAGTTGGGCAAAAAAATCGAGGTATTT. Its translation: CALWEVRLELGKKIEVF.

This clone occurred a few times. The protein in TCRdb stems from a much larger clone and differs at residue 14 from this DNA's translation, likely a read error; here the protein is translated from the DNA. The rearrangement uses TRGV9 and TRGJP. Matching the DNA to germline supplied the J gene, which TCRdb does not give. The CDR3 spans 18 residues. The V gene's germline CDR1 is GITISATS and CDR2 ISYDGTV (reference sequence). CDR3 bases: TGTGCCTTGTGGGAGGCGGGCCCTCAAGAGTTGGGCAAAAGAATCAAGGTATTT. Translated, it gives CALWEAGPQELGKRIKVF.

This clone was seen a handful of times. A far larger clone is one base from this, pointing to a likely read error. This sample also contains other DNA sequences that code for the same CDR3. The CDR3 DNA reads as TGTGCCCTGTGGGAGATACGTGGTTGGTTCAAGATATTT. It codes for CALWEIRGWFKIF. The genes are TRGV9 and TRGJP1. The J gene is absent in TCRdb and was assigned here via DNA matching to germline. Germline CDR1 reads GITISATS; CDR2 reads ISYDGTV (reference sequence). The CDR3 runs 13 residues.